This TCR beta chain comes out of a study of T cell clonality in common variable immunodeficiency. Study-level findings and limits: In common variable immunodeficiency, TCR beta chains reportedly carried fewer deletions and N-nucleotide insertions. Authors noted CVID clonality's cause needs subpopulation repertoire sequencing.

Produced via immunoSEQ multiplex PCR; TCRdb's table is partial and in-frame only. Captured here are around 25,000 clones, none seen once; the top ten comprise about a quarter. As regards this clone: The target antigen is unknown. The read terminates 3 residues before the CDR3 end, so the remaining end is supplied by the germline J gene. At the DNA level, this CDR3 is encoded by other sequences in the same sample as well.

With 0 bases removed from V and 1 base from J, the gap between germline ends came to 7 bases. Germline CDR1 reads DFQATT; CDR2 reads SNEGSKA (reference sequence). The CDR3 sequence is 14 residues long. Diagnosis required reduced IgG, IgA and/or IgM with specific antibody deficiency. The CVID group had 15 females and 30 or so males, mean age approximately 40. CVID subjects were neither ill nor on immunomodulatory or immunosuppressive medication at sampling. The V call is TRBV20-1, the J call TRBJ2-1, with TRBD1 as a possible D gene (5 bases). The receptor's source is a human donor with common variable immunodeficiency. Input material: peripheral blood mononuclear cells. CDR3 loop: CSARDRVSYNEQFF. The CDR3 bases that were read are TGCAGTGCTAGAGACAGGGTGTCCTACAATGAG.